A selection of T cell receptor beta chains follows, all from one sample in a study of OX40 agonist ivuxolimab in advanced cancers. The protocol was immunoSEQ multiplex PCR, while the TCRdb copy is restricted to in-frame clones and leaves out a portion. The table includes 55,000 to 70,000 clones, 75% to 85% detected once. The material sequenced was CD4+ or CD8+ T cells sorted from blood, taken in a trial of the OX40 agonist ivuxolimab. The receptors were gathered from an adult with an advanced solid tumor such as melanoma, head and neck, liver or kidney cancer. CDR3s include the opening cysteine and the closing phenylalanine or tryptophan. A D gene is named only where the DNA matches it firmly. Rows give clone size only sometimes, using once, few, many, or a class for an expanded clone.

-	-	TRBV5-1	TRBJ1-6	TGCGCCAGCAGCCCCAGGGAGAATTCACCCCTCCACTTT	CASSPRENSPLHF
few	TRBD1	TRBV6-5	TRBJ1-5	TGTGCCAGCAGCTACGATCCCCAGGGGGGTCAGCCCCAGCATTTT	CASSYDPQGGQPQHF
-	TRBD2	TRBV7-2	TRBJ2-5	TGTGCCAGCAGCTTAGGCGGGGGGCAAGAGACCCAGTACTTC	CASSLGGGQETQYF
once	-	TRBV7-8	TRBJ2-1	TGTGCCAGCAGCTTTCGGGGTAGCGATGAGCAGTTCTTC	CASSFRGSDEQFF
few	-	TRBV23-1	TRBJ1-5	TGCGCCAGCACCAAAATCGAATCGAAGAACCATCAGCCCCAGCATTTT	CASTKIESKNHQPQHF
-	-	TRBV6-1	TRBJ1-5	TGTGCCAGCAGTCAGGTCGTACAGGGTCAGCCCCAGCATTTT	CASSQVVQGQPQHF
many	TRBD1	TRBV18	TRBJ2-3	TGTGCCAGCTCGGCAGGGGGAGATACGCAGTATTTT	CASSAGGDTQYF
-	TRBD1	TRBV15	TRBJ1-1	TGTGCCACCAGCAGAGAACGACAGGGCCAGGCTTTCTTT	CATSRERQGQAFF
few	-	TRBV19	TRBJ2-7	TGTGCCAGTAGTACCTTGGGATCCTACGAGCAGTACTTC	CASSTLGSYEQYF
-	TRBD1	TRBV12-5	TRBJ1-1	TGTGCTAGTGGTTTGGGACAGGGGAGGAACACTGAAGCTTTCTTT	CASGLGQGRNTEAFF
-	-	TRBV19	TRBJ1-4	TGTGCCAGTAGTATAGTCGGGGCGAGGGCAACTAATGAAAAACTGTTTTTT	CASSIVGARATNEKLFF
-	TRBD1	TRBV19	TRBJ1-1	TGTGCCAGTAGTCGTACAGGGGGCACTGAAGCTTTCTTT	CASSRTGGTEAFF
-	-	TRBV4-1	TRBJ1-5	TGCGCCAGCAGCCAGGGCCAGGGAAGTAATCAGCCCCAGCATTTT	CASSQGQGSNQPQHF
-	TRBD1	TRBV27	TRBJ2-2	TGTGCCAGCACCACCAACAAGGGGACAGGGGGTATGAACACCGGGGAGCTGTTTTTT	CASTTNKGTGGMNTGELFF
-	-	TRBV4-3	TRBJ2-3	TGCGCCAGCAGCCAAGTCGGGTTGGATACGCAGTATTTT	CASSQVGLDTQYF
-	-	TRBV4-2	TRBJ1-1	TGTGCCAGCAGCCAAGAAAATGCGGGGAGGATCCCTGAAGCTTTCTTT	CASSQENAGRIPEAFF
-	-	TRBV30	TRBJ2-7	TGTGCCTGGAGCACGGGCTCCTACGAGCAGTACTTC	CAWSTGSYEQYF
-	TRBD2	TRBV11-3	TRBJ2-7	TGTGCCAGCAGCCGAGGCCCGGGACTAGCTGTGTACGAGCAGTACTTC	CASSRGPGLAVYEQYF
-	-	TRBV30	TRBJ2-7	TGTGCCTGTTACGGACAGTCTGGCTACGAGCAGTACTTC	CACYGQSGYEQYF
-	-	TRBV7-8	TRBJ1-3	TGTGCCAGCAGCTTAGCGGGGGGGACGGGAAACACCATATATTTT	CASSLAGGTGNTIYF